A selection of T cell receptor beta chains follows, all from one sample in a study of naive and memory T cell subsets. TCRdb passed the UMI-ligation and nested PCR reads through MiXCR, listing each CDR3 protein once. The top ten hold 20% to 25% of the sample, which has 20,000 to 25,000 distinct CDR3 sequences, 7% to 9% seen once. The sequenced material came from central memory CD8+ T cells from blood. The receptors were sampled from a human donor in good health. The CDR3 runs from the conserved cysteine through the conserved F or W. The D gene is left open where the match is weak. Size values are once, few and many counts, or a class for expanded clones, and some rows have none.

>.|TRBJ2-5|TRBV10-3|few
CAISEGPYQETQYF
TGTGCCATCAGCGAGGGACCTTACCAAGAGACCCAGTACTTC
>.|TRBJ1-2|TRBV6-1|few
CASSEALRVNYGYTF
TGTGCCAGCAGTGAAGCGCTGAGGGTTAACTATGGCTACACCTTC
>.|TRBJ1-1|TRBV28|.
CASSFGGQVEAFF
TGTGCCAGCAGTTTTGGGGGGCAGGTTGAAGCTTTCTTT
>TRBD2|TRBJ2-1|TRBV20-1|many
CSARNALADYNEQFF
TGCAGTGCTAGAAACGCTCTAGCGGACTACAATGAGCAGTTCTTC
>TRBD1|TRBJ2-1|TRBV4-1|.
CASSQQASGTDYNEQFF
TGCGCCAGCAGCCAACAAGCTTCCGGGACAGATTACAATGAGCAGTTCTTC
>.|TRBJ1-1|TRBV2|few
CARQGPTLNTEAFF
TGTGCCAGACAGGGCCCCACCTTGAACACTGAAGCTTTCTTT
>TRBD2|TRBJ2-7|TRBV20-1|.
CSARGLAETGEQYF
TGCAGTGCCCGGGGACTAGCGGAGACGGGAGAGCAGTACTTC
>TRBD1|TRBJ2-1|TRBV9|.
CASSVTGGSYNEQFF
TGTGCCAGCAGCGTTACAGGGGGCTCCTACAATGAGCAGTTCTTC
>TRBD2|TRBJ2-1|TRBV28|many
CASRPPYFGGRAVYNEQFF
TGTGCCAGCAGACCACCCTATTTTGGCGGGAGGGCGGTCTACAATGAGCAGTTCTTC
>TRBD2|TRBJ2-1|TRBV11-2|.
CASSTSAQFYNEQFF
TGTGCCAGCAGTACTAGCGCCCAATTCTACAATGAGCAGTTCTTC
>.|TRBJ1-2|TRBV20-1|medium-sized
CSASPTDGVTGYTF
TGCAGTGCTAGTCCTACCGACGGGGTAACTGGCTACACCTTC
>.|TRBJ1-2|TRBV5-6|.
CASSLVVREDYGYTF
TGTGCCAGCAGCTTGGTAGTCAGGGAGGACTATGGCTACACCTTC
>.|TRBJ2-1|TRBV7-2|.
CASSSQGFGGVSYNEQFF
TGTGCCAGCAGCTCCCAAGGGTTTGGGGGAGTCTCCTACAATGAGCAGTTCTTC
>.|TRBJ2-7|TRBV10-2|.
CASSESWGPYEQYF
TGCGCCAGCAGTGAGTCTTGGGGGCCCTACGAGCAGTACTTC
>TRBD1|TRBJ2-1|TRBV9|few
CASSPGPTGVEQFF
TGTGCCAGCAGCCCAGGCCCGACAGGGGTTGAGCAGTTCTTC
>.|TRBJ2-2|TRBV3-1|few
CASSSGIPNTGELFF
TGTGCCAGCAGTTCAGGGATCCCGAACACCGGGGAGCTGTTTTTT
>TRBD1|TRBJ1-5|TRBV7-9|.
CASSRTGEGNQPQHF
TGTGCCAGCAGCAGGACAGGGGAAGGAAATCAGCCCCAGCATTTT
>TRBD1|TRBJ1-1|TRBV20-1|medium-sized
CSATTGDTENTEAFF
TGCAGTGCTACAACAGGGGATACTGAGAACACTGAAGCTTTCTTT
>TRBD2|TRBJ2-3|TRBV6-4|few
CASSRGLADSPDTQYF
TGTGCCAGCAGCCGTGGACTAGCGGACTCTCCGGATACGCAGTATTTT
>TRBD2|TRBJ2-7|TRBV7-9|many
CASSSGLAGDEQYF
TGTGCCAGCAGCTCCGGACTAGCGGGAGACGAGCAGTACTTC
>TRBD1|TRBJ1-1|TRBV20-1|few
CSASLIDRENTEAFF
TGCAGTGCTAGCCTAATCGACAGGGAGAACACTGAAGCTTTCTTT
>.|TRBJ1-1|TRBV25-1|few
CASSEYQGTMNTEAFF
TGTGCCAGCAGTGAATATCAGGGGACTATGAACACTGAAGCTTTCTTT
>TRBD2|TRBJ2-3|TRBV20-1|.
CSTERVTSGRALDTQYF
TGCAGTACGGAAAGAGTAACTAGCGGGAGGGCCCTAGATACGCAGTATTTT
>TRBD1|TRBJ2-7|TRBV5-5|many
CASIPGQGSYEQYF
TGTGCCAGCATACCGGGACAGGGCTCCTACGAGCAGTACTTC